A single sample gave rise to the 17 T cell receptor beta chains below, sequenced in a study of T-cell reconstitution after alpha-beta-depleted transplantation in children. Unique molecular identifiers tagged the TCRbeta library. TCRdb redid the calling of the PCR reads with MiXCR, one entry per CDR3 protein. The data contain 500,000 or so distinct CDR3 sequences, roughly 11% of them singletons. Sequences were derived from PBMCs, mostly from graft donor cells, sampled 180 days after TCRalphabeta/CD19-depleted stem cell transplant. The source is a female patient aged 2 to 10 who had a stem cell transplant for aplastic anemia, so the T cells may come from the graft donor.

This clonotype was counted a few times. The chain is built from TRBV5-1 and TRBJ2-5, with TRBD1 identical over 7 bases. The CDR3 has 15 residues. The V segment lost 1 base and the J segment 5 bases; nucleotides outside the gene matches: 8. Per germline, CDR1 SGHRS and CDR2 YFSETQ. Written as DNA, the CDR3 is TGCGCCAGCAGCTTGTATGTAGGGGGCGAGGAGACCCAGTACTTC. It codes for CASSLYVGGEETQYF. Combining the CDR3 with reference TRBV5-1 and TRBJ2-5 gives the whole variable domain KAGVTQTPRYLIKTRGQQVTLSCSPISGHRSVSWYQQTPGQGLQFLFEYFSETQRNKGNFPGRFSGRQFSNSRSEMNVSTLELGDSALYLCASSLYVGGEETQYFGPGTRLLVL.

This clonotype has a count of ten or more. The chain couples TRBV7-9 to TRBJ2-7, with a tentative D call TRBD1 (6 bases). This CDR3 contains 13 residues. Germline V CDR1 and CDR2: SEHNR, FQNEAQ (reference sequence). Trimming removed 5 bases at V and 2 bases at J, with 10 bases between. The CDR3 DNA follows: TGTGCCAGCAGCCCGGGACACCCCTACGAGCAGTACTTC. This translates into CASSPGHPYEQYF. The complete variable domain, with remaining parts taken from reference TRBV7-9 and TRBJ2-7, reads DTGVSQNPRHKITKRGQNVTFRCDPISEHNRLYWYRQTLGQGPEFLTYFQNEAQLEKSRLLSDRFSAERPKGSFSTLEIQRTEQGDSAMYLCASSPGHPYEQYFGPGTRLTVT.

This clonotype has a count of ten or more. This chain links TRBV27 with TRBJ1-4; D is perhaps TRBD1 (5 bases). From germline, CDR1 is MNHEY and CDR2 SMNVEV (reference sequence). The ends were cut back, 4 bases at V and 3 bases at J, with 15 bases in the middle. This CDR3 contains 16 residues. CDR3 nucleotide sequence: TGTGCCAGCAGTTCTCTTTCTCGACAGTCTAATGAAAAACTGTTTTTT. Protein: CASSSLSRQSNEKLFF. Together with reference TRBV27 and TRBJ1-4, the CDR3 gives the full variable domain: EAQVTQNPRYLITVTGKKLTVTCSQNMNHEYMSWYRQDPGLGLRQIYYSMNVEVTDKGDVPEGYKVSRKEKRNFPLILESPSPNQTSLYFCASSSLSRQSNEKLFFGSGTQLSVL.

Only a few counts were recorded for this clonotype. The chain links TRBV3-1 to TRBJ2-1; D is perhaps TRBD2 (5 bases). V lost 6 bases, J lost 8 bases, and 14 bases lay in between. The CDR3 has 13 residues. From germline, CDR1 is LGHDT and CDR2 YNNKEL (reference sequence). The chain's CDR3 is CASSYWTGDEQFF. CDR3 nucleotide sequence: TGTGCCAGCAGTTACTGGACCGGGGATGAGCAGTTCTTC.

This clonotype was detected only a few times. V usage is TRBV5-1 and J usage is TRBJ2-3; 7 bases fit TRBD1. This CDR3 has 16 amino acids. Germline V gene lookup returns CDR1 SGHRS and CDR2 YFSETQ. J was trimmed by 2 bases and V by 1 base; bases with no gene match: 7. The CDR3 is CASSLTGAVITDTQYF. CDR3 coding DNA: TGCGCCAGCAGCTTGACAGGGGCCGTGATCACAGATACGCAGTATTTT.

This chain links TRBV11-3 with TRBJ2-4, with a possible D match to TRBD2 (6 bases). Looked up from germline, CDR1 is SGHNT and CDR2 is YENEEA. The CDR3 is 16 amino acids. Trimming stripped 3 bases from V and 2 bases from J, with 14 bases between. The CDR3 DNA is TGTGCCAGCAGCTTGGACGGAGGGTTGACCAAAAACATTCAGTACTTC. This sequence encodes CASSLDGGLTKNIQYF. Based on the CDR3 plus reference TRBV11-3 and TRBJ2-4, the full variable domain is EAGVVQSPRYKIIEKKQPVAFWCNPISGHNTLYWYLQNLGQGPELLIRYENEEAVDDSQLPKDRFSAERLKGVDSTLKIQPAELGDSAVYLCASSLDGGLTKNIQYFGAGTRLSVL.

This clonotype has only a few counts. The rearrangement links TRBV20-1 to TRBJ2-3; 9 positions agree with TRBD2. In germline, CDR1 is DFQATT, CDR2 SNEGSKA (reference sequence). The V gene end was trimmed by 3 bases and the J gene end by 0 bases; junction bases not matched to a gene: 7. The CDR3 is 16 residues long. The CDR3 sequence: CSARLAGAGSTDTQYF. The CDR3 nucleotides read TGCAGTGCTAGGTTAGCGGGAGCGGGGAGCACAGATACGCAGTATTTT.

V and J are TRBV7-2 and TRBJ2-1; a weak D match, TRBD2 (5 bases). Germline V CDR1 and CDR2: SGHTA, FQGNSA. CDR3 length equals 16 residues. Trimming took 5 bases from V and 8 from J, leaving 22 bases between them. The CDR3 spells CASSLSSVYNFDEQFF. In nucleotides, the CDR3 is TGTGCCAGCAGCCTAAGTAGCGTATACAATTTTGATGAGCAGTTCTTC.

In this sample, this clonotype turned up a few times. The rearrangement links TRBV20-1 to TRBJ1-2; D not resolved. The germline V gene encodes CDR1 DFQATT and CDR2 SNEGSKA (reference sequence). This CDR3 has 12 amino acids. CDR3 amino acids: CSWSRAKYGYTF. The CDR3 nucleotides read TGCAGCTGGTCGAGGGCCAAATATGGCTACACCTTC.

Ten or more counts support this clonotype. The gene calls are TRBV10-3 and TRBJ1-6, with 8 bases fitting TRBD1. This CDR3 spans 16 amino acids. Germline trimming cut 2 bases from V and 7 bases from J; bases unmatched to any gene: 7. Germline V gene data show CDR1 as ENHRY and CDR2 as SYGVKD. The CDR3 region is CAISETGTGNNSPLHF. CDR3 DNA: TGTGCCATCAGTGAGACCGGGACAGGCAACAATTCACCCCTCCACTTT.

CDR3 DNA: TGTGCCAGCAGTTACCTCCAGGGTTCTGGCTACACCTTC. It specifies CASSYLQGSGYTF. The V and J genes are TRBV6-5 and TRBJ1-2; D is possibly TRBD1 (5 bases). The V end was cut by 2 bases, the J end by 7 bases, with 11 bases between. This CDR3 has 13 amino acids. Germline CDR1 reads MNHEY; CDR2 reads SVGAGI.

This clonotype was seen many times. The chain has TRBV12-3 or TRBV12-4 and TRBJ2-3, with no clear D. This CDR3 is built from 16 residues. V lost 5 bases, J lost 2 bases, and 17 bases lay in between. CDR3 sequence reads: CASSPTTAPYTDTQYF. CDR3 DNA sequence: TGTGCCAGCAGTCCAACTACTGCCCCTTACACAGATACGCAGTATTTT.

This clonotype appeared a few times. V usage is TRBV28 and J usage is TRBJ2-7, with D possibly TRBD1 on 5 matching bases. This CDR3 comprises 13 residues. V dropped 8 bases and J dropped 3 bases, with 14 bases sitting between them. Per the germline V gene, CDR1 is MDHEN and CDR2 is SYDVKM. CDR3 sequence (DNA): TGTGCCAGCGAACAGGATGGGGTCTACGAGCAGTACTTC. The encoded protein is CASEQDGVYEQYF.

This clonotype appeared many times. The chain links TRBV12-3 or TRBV12-4 to TRBJ2-5; TRBD1 agrees at 9 bases. CDR3 length: 14 amino acids. Trimming took 3 bases from V and 5 from J; bases not matched to a gene: 4. The CDR3 loop is CASSFTGGSETQYF. In DNA form, the CDR3 reads TGTGCCAGCAGTTTTACAGGGGGCAGCGAGACCCAGTACTTC.

The chain links TRBV28 to TRBJ2-7, with D possibly being TRBD1 (5 bases). The germline V gene encodes CDR1 MDHEN and CDR2 SYDVKM. V lost 5 bases and J lost 0, with 17 bases in between. The CDR3 has 16 amino acids. The CDR3 region is CASSLFRGTDSYEQYF. The CDR3 DNA reads TGTGCCAGCAGTCTATTTAGGGGCACCGACTCCTACGAGCAGTACTTC.

This clonotype was seen more than once but under ten times. The CDR3 here is CASSRPWTSGRPEQYV. For the CDR3, the DNA is TGTGCCAGCAGCCGACCCTGGACTAGCGGGAGGCCCGAGCAGTACGTC. The V gene is TRBV7-9, the J gene TRBJ2-7, with 14 bases that match TRBD2. Germline V gene sequence: CDR1 SEHNR, CDR2 FQNEAQ (reference sequence). The V gene end was trimmed by 5 bases and the J gene end by 6 bases; junction bases not matched to a gene: 9. The CDR3 is 16 residues long.

This clonotype has a count of ten or more. J is TRBJ2-5 and V is TRBV5-5; 7 bases align to TRBD2. J gave up 5 bases and V 0 bases, and 10 bases lay outside the gene matches. CDR1 and CDR2 from the germline V gene are SGHKS and YYEKEE (reference sequence). The CDR3 has 16 residues. The CDR3 spells CASSLVTSNLRETQYF. In nucleotides, the CDR3 is TGTGCCAGCAGCTTGGTGACTAGCAATCTCCGGGAGACCCAGTACTTC. Filled out from reference TRBV5-5 and TRBJ2-5, the complete variable domain reads DAGVTQSPTHLIKTRGQQVTLRCSPISGHKSVSWYQQVLGQGPQFIFQYYEKEERGRGNFPDRFSARQFPNYSSELNVNALLLGDSALYLCASSLVTSNLRETQYFGPGTRLLVL.